Following are 2 T cell receptor beta chains from one sample sequenced in a study. One entry per CDR3 protein, called by TCRdb with MiXCR from the 5' RACE reads. The data contain 60,000 to 65,000 distinct CDR3 sequences, about 20% of them singletons. Material for sequencing was memory CD4+ T cells sorted from a lymph node. Subset: memory CD4+ T cells, CD4+CD45RO+CD25-. These receptors were collected from a female donor with breast cancer.

This clonotype was counted between two and nine times. One base away lies a much larger clone, so this may be a sequencing read error. CDR3 DNA sequence: TGCAGTGCCCCAAACGAGGGAGGAATTGGCTACACCTTC. This gives the protein CSAPNEGGIGYTF. This chain connects TRBV20-1 to TRBJ1-2; no firm D call. Germline CDR1 and CDR2: DFQATT and SNEGSKA (reference sequence). V was pared by 6 bases and J by 7 bases, with 18 bases between. The CDR3 runs 13 residues.

The CDR3 sequence: CSAPRSTSGSGETQYF. Here the CDR3 DNA reads TGCAGTGCTCCTCGTTCGACTAGCGGGAGTGGAGAGACCCAGTACTTC. The chain links TRBV20-1 to TRBJ2-5, with TRBD2 identical over 12 bases. The V gene's germline CDR1 is DFQATT and CDR2 SNEGSKA (reference sequence). The CDR3 sequence is 16 residues long. With 5 bases clipped from V and 4 bases from J, the junction kept 11 bases outside the gene matches.